The next 9 T cell receptor beta chains were all read from a single sample in a study of T cell repertoires in cytomegalovirus infection. Via MiXCR, TCRdb re-called the reads, giving one row per CDR3 protein. This sample has some 220,000 distinct CDR3 sequences, with about 7% found just once. The sequenced sample consisted of PBMCs. The origin of the receptors is a human donor in good health (CMV status not recorded). Some clones in this sample may be carry-over from other donors' samples.

This clonotype was observed at least ten times. The V gene is TRBV7-9, the J gene TRBJ2-1; the match to TRBD1 covers 11 bases. This CDR3 region has 15 residues. The junction had 11 bases not matched to a gene; V was cut back by 6 bases and J by 10 bases. CDR1 is SEHNR, CDR2 FQNEAQ, per germline (reference sequence). In DNA, the CDR3 is TGTGCCAGCAGTTTCTTCCTGGGACAGGGGGACGAGCAGTTCTTC. Protein: CASSFFLGQGDEQFF.

This rearrangement joins TRBV5-1 to TRBJ2-6, with unresolved D. Germline CDR1 SGHRS, CDR2 YFSETQ. This CDR3 contains 16 residues. V lost 6 bases to trimming and J lost 1 base, with 14 bases between them. The DNA of the CDR3 is TGCGCCAGCACACCATTCCCTCAATCTGGGGCCAACGTCCTGACTTTC. Its translation is CASTPFPQSGANVLTF.

There are many counts of this clonotype. V is TRBV14 and J is TRBJ2-1, with D tentatively TRBD1 or TRBD2 (5 bases each). CDR3 size: 22 residues. Germline values: CDR1 SGHDN, CDR2 FVKESK. Trimming took off 0 bases at V and 3 bases at J, with 30 bases between the two ends. The CDR3 protein is CASSQDSDPAGANFHFYNEQFF. For the CDR3, the DNA is TGTGCCAGCAGCCAAGATTCTGACCCTGCCGGGGCTAACTTCCATTTCTACAATGAGCAGTTCTTC. The full variable domain, in which reference TRBV14 and TRBJ2-1 provide the parts outside the CDR3, is EAGVTQFPSHSVIEKGQTVTLRCDPISGHDNLYWYRRVMGKEIKFLLHFVKESKQDESGMPNNRFLAERTGGTYSTLKVQPAELEDSGVYFCASSQDSDPAGANFHFYNEQFFGPGTRLTVL.

At least ten counts were recorded for this clonotype. This chain connects TRBV7-2 to TRBJ1-5; D is undetermined. Germline CDR1 SGHTA, CDR2 FQGNSA. V lost 7 bases and J lost 2, with 18 bases in between. This CDR3 spans 16 amino acids. CDR3 DNA: TGTGCCAGCACCCCCCCCGGAGTGGTAGGCAATCAGCCCCAGCATTTT. Its translation is CASTPPGVVGNQPQHF.

This chain connects TRBV7-9 to TRBJ2-7; maybe TRBD2 (6 bases). The V gene lost 7 bases and the J gene lost 2 bases, with 21 bases spanning the gap. The CDR3 sequence is 16 residues long. Germline V gene lookup returns CDR1 SEHNR and CDR2 FQNEAQ (reference sequence). In DNA form, the CDR3 reads TGTGCCAGCACAAAACCGGACGGGGGAGAAACCTACGAGCAGTACTTC. Translation: CASTKPDGGETYEQYF.

At least ten counts were recorded for this clonotype. The chain couples TRBV6-2 or TRBV6-3 to TRBJ2-5; TRBD1 agrees at 9 bases. Per the germline V gene, CDR1 is MNHEY and CDR2 is SVGEGT. The CDR3 consists of 14 residues. J lost 5 bases, V lost 7 bases, and 8 bases had no gene match. CDR3: CASTVGQGGETQYF. CDR3 nucleotide sequence: TGTGCCAGCACCGTGGGACAGGGCGGCGAGACCCAGTACTTC.

This clonotype was seen at least ten times. This chain uses TRBV6-2 or TRBV6-3 with TRBJ1-5; D gene unclear. CDR3 size: 14 residues. Germline V gene sequence: CDR1 MNHEY, CDR2 SVGEGT. V was cut by 8 bases and J by 2 bases, with 13 bases left in between. In DNA form, the CDR3 reads TGTGCCAGCCGGCGAGACAATGGCAATCAGCCCCAGCATTTT. It is translated as CASRRDNGNQPQHF.

This clonotype was detected ten times or more. This chain joins TRBV5-1 and TRBJ1-4; 9 nucleotides match TRBD1. Trimming took 3 bases from V and 8 from J; bases not matched to a gene: 2. Germline lookup yields CDR1 SGHRS and CDR2 YFSETQ. The length of the CDR3 is 13 residues. This CDR3 is CASSYGQGEKLFF. As DNA, the CDR3 is TGCGCCAGCAGCTACGGACAGGGGGAAAAACTGTTTTTT. Combining the CDR3 with reference TRBV5-1 and TRBJ1-4 gives the whole variable domain KAGVTQTPRYLIKTRGQQVTLSCSPISGHRSVSWYQQTPGQGLQFLFEYFSETQRNKGNFPGRFSGRQFSNSRSEMNVSTLELGDSALYLCASSYGQGEKLFFGSGTQLSVL.

At least ten counts were recorded for this clonotype. The V and J genes are TRBV7-2 and TRBJ1-1; weak D call: TRBD1 (6 bases). V lost 5 bases to trimming and J lost 5 bases, with 12 bases between them. Looked up from germline, CDR1 is SGHTA and CDR2 is FQGNSA. This CDR3 is built from 13 residues. This CDR3 is CASSVRGWTEAFF. In DNA form, the CDR3 reads TGTGCCAGCAGCGTCAGGGGTTGGACTGAAGCTTTCTTT.